A selection of T cell receptor beta chains follows, all from one sample in a study of OX40 agonist ivuxolimab in advanced cancers. Clones were sequenced by immunoSEQ multiplex PCR, and TCRdb holds only the in-frame ones, with some missing. The table shows about 51,000 clones, with 70% to 80% occurring only once. This material consisted of CD4+ or CD8+ T cells sorted from blood, taken in a trial of the OX40 agonist ivuxolimab. Every receptor here comes from an adult with an advanced solid tumor such as melanoma, head and neck, liver or kidney cancer. The CDR3 runs from the conserved cysteine through the conserved F or W. The D gene is left open where the match is weak. A row's size may be missing; if present it is once, few, many or a size class.

d_call j_call clone_size v_call cdr3_nt cdr3_aa
NA TRBJ1-2 NA TRBV28 TGTGCCAGCAGCATGTCGGGGGGGTTCAACTATGGCTACACCTTC CASSMSGGFNYGYTF
NA TRBJ2-3 NA TRBV28 TGTGCCAGCAGTTTAGAGGGAGATACGCAGTATTTT CASSLEGDTQYF
TRBD1 TRBJ2-3 NA TRBV6-1 TGTGCCAGCAGTGGCGGACGACAGGACAGGGGCGGCACAGATACGCAGTATTTT CASSGGRQDRGGTDTQYF
NA TRBJ2-2 few TRBV10-1 TGCGCCAGCAGTGATGCAGTCGCTGGGGCCGGGGAGCTGTTTTTT CASSDAVAGAGELFF
TRBD2 TRBJ2-1 NA TRBV7-8 TGTGCCGGCAGCTCAGATACGGGACTAGCCCTTCCTGAGCAGTTCTTC CAGSSDTGLALPEQFF
TRBD2 TRBJ2-4 many TRBV5-6 TGTGCCAGCAGCAGGGAGGGACTAGCCAAAAACATTCAGTACTTC CASSREGLAKNIQYF
NA TRBJ1-2 once TRBV5-1 TGCGCCAGCAGCAAAGGGCGCAGGGAACATGGCTACACCTTC CASSKGRREHGYTF
TRBD2 TRBJ2-4 once TRBV7-3 TGTGCCAGCAGCTTAACGCTAGCGGGGTCCAACATTCAGTACTTC CASSLTLAGSNIQYF
NA TRBJ1-1 NA TRBV10-3 TGTGCCATCAGTGAGACAAAACGAGGACTAGGGTTTCCGAACACTGAAGCTTTCTTT CAISETKRGLGFPNTEAFF
NA TRBJ2-1 NA TRBV30 TGTGCCTGGAGCCCTAGCGTCTACAATGAGCAGTTCTTC CAWSPSVYNEQFF
TRBD2 TRBJ2-3 NA TRBV29-1 TGCAGCGTGGACTCTAGCGGGCTCACAGATACGCAGTATTTT CSVDSSGLTDTQYF
TRBD2 TRBJ2-1 NA TRBV2 TGTGCCAGCAGTGAACAGGGTTTAGCGGGACCGAAGTTCTTC CASSEQGLAGPKFF
NA TRBJ1-5 once TRBV6-1 TGTGGGGCGGGGGGAAATCAGCCCCAGCATTTT CGAGGNQPQHF
NA TRBJ2-2 few TRBV15 TGTGCCACCAGCAGAGACCGGGGCGGGGAGCTGTTTTTT CATSRDRGGELFF
TRBD2 TRBJ2-1 NA TRBV28 TGTGCCAGCAGTTTTAGCGGGAGGGCTGATAATGAGCAGTTCTTC CASSFSGRADNEQFF
NA TRBJ1-1 NA TRBV27 TGTGCCAGCAGCGACACTTCCCGGGGTACTGAAGCTTTCTTT CASSDTSRGTEAFF
NA TRBJ2-7 NA TRBV19 TGTGCCAGTAGTCCAGAACCGGGGCTCAAATCCTACGAGCAGTACTTC CASSPEPGLKSYEQYF
TRBD1 TRBJ1-1 few TRBV7-9 TGTGCCAGCAGACCAACAAACAGGGGGCAAGGGAACACTGAAGCTTTCTTT CASRPTNRGQGNTEAFF
NA TRBJ2-1 NA TRBV21-1 TGTGCCAGCAGCAAAATTGGCAGGGTCCCCTACAATGAGCAGTTCTTC CASSKIGRVPYNEQFF
TRBD2 TRBJ2-1 NA TRBV2 TGTGCCTCCTCGGGACTAGCTCAGGAAGGTGAGCAGTTCTTC CASSGLAQEGEQFF
NA TRBJ1-1 few TRBV6-6 TGTGCCAGCTCAACCATGAACACTGAAGCTTTCTTT CASSTMNTEAFF
NA TRBJ2-2 NA TRBV5-6 TGTGCCAGCAGCTTGGCCCCCCCCGGGGAGCTGTTTTTT CASSLAPPGELFF
NA TRBJ2-7 NA TRBV5-3 TGTGCCAGAAGCCTTTGTGGGTGGCAGTACTTC CARSLCGWQYF
TRBD1 TRBJ1-4 NA TRBV5-1 TGCGCCAGCAGCCGACAGGGGGCGACGACTAATGAAAAACTGTTTTTT CASSRQGATTNEKLFF